Presented here are 14 T cell receptor beta chains from one specimen sequenced in a study of control samples from healthy donors and cancer patients. Here immunoSEQ multiplex PCR was the method, and the copy in TCRdb shows in-frame clones only, minus some. This sample has 80,000 or so clones, with less than 95% found just once. Sample: blood. The source of these receptors is a middle-aged woman in good health.

The genes are TRBV10-3 and TRBJ2-2; D is ambiguous. Germline V gene lookup returns CDR1 ENHRY and CDR2 SYGVKD. V dropped 2 bases and J dropped 6 bases, with 4 bases sitting between them. This CDR3 is built from 12 residues. Here the CDR3 reads CAISERAGELFF. The CDR3 DNA reads TGTGCCATCAGTGAGCGCGCCGGGGAGCTGTTTTTT.

The rearrangement uses TRBV12-3 or TRBV12-4 and TRBJ1-1; D gene ambiguous. Trimming pared 5 bases from V and 9 bases from J, leaving 13 bases between. The CDR3 contains 12 residues. The CDR3 nucleotides are TGTGCCAGCAGTGGAGGTGGGAGTAAAGCTTTCTTT. The encoded protein is CASSGGGSKAFF.

The chain uses TRBV10-2 and TRBJ1-3; perhaps TRBD1 as D (5 bases). Germline values: CDR1 WSHSY, CDR2 SAAADI. V was pared by 3 bases and J by 0 bases, with 9 bases between. CDR3 length equals 15 residues. The CDR3 reads CASSDQGFSGNTIYF. The CDR3 DNA reads as TGCGCCAGCAGTGATCAGGGCTTCTCTGGAAACACCATATATTTT.

This rearrangement joins TRBV27 to TRBJ1-1, with TRBD1 as a possible D gene (5 bases). Germline-derived CDR1 and CDR2 are MNHEY and SMNVEV (reference sequence). V shed 6 bases and J shed 2 bases, with 7 bases lying between them. The CDR3 covers 12 residues. Here the CDR3 reads CASSQGNTEAFF. The CDR3 region has the DNA TGTGCCAGCAGCCAGGGAAACACTGAAGCTTTCTTT.

This chain connects TRBV6-5 to TRBJ1-1, with D perhaps TRBD1 (6 bases). V lost 5 bases, J lost 2 bases, and 9 bases lay in between. This CDR3 has 13 amino acids. In germline, CDR1 is MNHEY, CDR2 SVGAGI. The CDR3 is CASSRQDNTEAFF. The CDR3, as DNA: TGTGCCAGCAGTCGACAGGACAACACTGAAGCTTTCTTT.

The rearrangement links TRBV5-1 to TRBJ2-7; D not certain. Trimming cost V 6 bases and J 1 base, with 11 bases left between them. Germline V lookup: CDR1 SGHRS, CDR2 YFSETQ. This CDR3 is built from 13 residues. CDR3 in DNA: TGCGCCAGCACGAACGGGTTATCCTACGAGCAGTACTTC. As protein: CASTNGLSYEQYF.

This clone was picked up a small number of times. V is TRBV4-3 and J is TRBJ2-7, with 10 bases lining up with TRBD2. The CDR3 runs to 14 residues. The J segment lost 0 bases and the V segment lost 4 bases, leaving 0 bases of the junction unmatched. Germline V gives CDR1 LGHNA, CDR2 YSLEER. CDR3 amino acids: CASSRTSGSYEQYF. The CDR3 DNA reads TGCGCCAGCAGCCGGACTAGCGGCTCCTACGAGCAGTACTTC.

CDR3 nucleotides: TGCGCCAGCAGCCAAGAACGGCTAGCGGGAATCAATGAGCAGTTCTTC. Translating it yields CASSQERLAGINEQFF. This chain links TRBV4-1 with TRBJ2-1; the match to TRBD2 covers 9 bases. Trimming took 0 bases from V and 6 from J; bases not matched to a gene: 6. Looked up from germline, CDR1 is MGHRA and CDR2 is YSYEKL. CDR3 length: 16 amino acids.

This chain joins TRBV6-2 or TRBV6-3 and TRBJ2-1, with TRBD2 identical over 13 bases. The CDR3 contains 17 residues. Losses at the gene ends were 0 bases for V and 4 bases for J; bases not matched to a gene: 3. Per germline, CDR1 MNHEY and CDR2 SVGEGT. The CDR3 DNA follows: TGTGCCAGCAGTTACTCCGGACTAGCGGGAGTATACAATGAGCAGTTCTTC. Protein product: CASSYSGLAGVYNEQFF.

The genes are TRBV5-1 and TRBJ2-2; 12 bases fit TRBD2. The CDR3 is made up of 16 amino acids. CDR1 is SGHRS, CDR2 YFSETQ, per germline. Losses at the gene ends were 3 bases for V and 4 bases for J; bases not matched to a gene: 4. For the CDR3, the DNA is TGCGCCAGCAGCTCCCGACTAGCGGGAGTCACCGGGGAGCTGTTTTTT. Amino acids: CASSSRLAGVTGELFF.

In its sample, this clone was seen once. The chain combines TRBV3-1 (or the pseudogene TRBV3-2) with TRBJ2-1; 8 nucleotides align to TRBD2. The CDR3 has 14 amino acids. Germline V gene data show CDR1 as LGHDT and CDR2 as YNNKEL (reference sequence). With V trimmed by 6 bases and J by 5 bases, 6 bases remained unmatched. CDR3 DNA: TGTGCCAGCAGGAATAGCGGGACCGACAATGAGCAGTTCTTC. It encodes CASRNSGTDNEQFF.

This clone was counted between two and nine times. V usage is TRBV2 and J usage is TRBJ1-4, with TRBD1 as a possible D gene (5 bases). CDR1 SNHLY and CDR2 FYNNEI come from the germline V gene. This CDR3 region has 16 residues. Deletions cut 6 bases from V and 5 bases from J, with 19 bases between. CDR3: CASRGLFGTVNEKLFF. The DNA for the CDR3 is TGTGCCAGCAGGGGCCTGTTCGGGACGGTGAATGAAAAACTGTTTTTT.

The chain is built from TRBV19 and TRBJ1-1, with D perhaps TRBD1 (5 bases). Germline V lookup: CDR1 LNHDA, CDR2 SQIVND (reference sequence). V lost 8 bases, J lost 3 bases, and 16 bases lay in between. The CDR3 extends over 14 amino acids. The CDR3 loop reads CASSPRGGDTEAFF. In DNA, the CDR3 is TGTGCCAGTTCTCCCCGGGGGGGAGACACTGAAGCTTTCTTT.

This clone was counted a single time. This chain links TRBV27 with TRBJ2-7, with 7 bases identical to TRBD1. Germline CDR1 is MNHEY and CDR2 is SMNVEV (reference sequence). This CDR3 comprises 13 residues. The V segment lost 5 bases and the J segment 2 bases; nucleotides outside the gene matches: 3. The CDR3 here is CASSPGTAYEQYF. The CDR3 nucleotides are TGTGCCAGCAGTCCCGGGACAGCCTACGAGCAGTACTTC.